The source of this T cell receptor beta chain is a study of OX40 agonist ivuxolimab in advanced cancers. Study-wide background: In this trial design, patients received ivuxolimab intravenously at 0.01 to 10 mg/kg every 2 weeks. Study-wide points: Clonal expansion among partial responders at 0.1-3.0 mg/kg ranked near the lowest. Clonal expansion from baseline to week 6 occurred in both CD4+ and CD8+ T cells.

Blood samples were obtained at baseline, cycle 4 day 1, and cycle 7 day 1. Germline V lookup: CDR1 LNHDA, CDR2 SQIVND (reference sequence). The CDR3 has 17 amino acids. The germline V and J ends were trimmed by 6 bases and 5 bases, with 25 bases remaining between them. This clone has a handful of counts. Its antigen is still unknown. The data were produced by immunoSEQ multiplex PCR, yet TCRdb's version contains in-frame clones alone and is incomplete. The table has around 76,000 clones, approximately 80% seen once. The chain couples TRBV19 to TRBJ1-2, with D perhaps matching TRBD1 (5 bases). This sequence was found in an adult with an advanced solid tumor such as melanoma, head and neck, liver or kidney cancer. Here the sequenced sample was CD4+ or CD8+ T cells sorted from blood, taken in a trial of the OX40 agonist ivuxolimab. The CDR3 region is CASSPTVPAGSAYGYTF. For the CDR3, the DNA is TGTGCCAGTAGCCCGACAGTCCCAGCGGGAAGTGCTTATGGCTACACCTTC.